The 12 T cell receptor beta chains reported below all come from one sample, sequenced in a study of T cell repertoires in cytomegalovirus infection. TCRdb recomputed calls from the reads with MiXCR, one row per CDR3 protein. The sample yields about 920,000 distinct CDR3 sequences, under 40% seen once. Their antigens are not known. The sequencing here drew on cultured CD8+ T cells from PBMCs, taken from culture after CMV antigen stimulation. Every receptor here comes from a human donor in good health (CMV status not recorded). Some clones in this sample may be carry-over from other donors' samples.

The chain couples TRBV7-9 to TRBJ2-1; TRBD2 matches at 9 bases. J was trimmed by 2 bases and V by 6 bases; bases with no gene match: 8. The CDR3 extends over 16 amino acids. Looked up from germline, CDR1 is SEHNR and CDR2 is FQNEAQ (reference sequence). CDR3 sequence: CASSSAGGVAYNEQFF. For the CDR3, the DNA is TGTGCCAGCAGTTCAGCGGGGGGCGTTGCCTACAATGAGCAGTTCTTC. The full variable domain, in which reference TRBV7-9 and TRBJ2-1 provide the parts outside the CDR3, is DTGVSQNPRHKITKRGQNVTFRCDPISEHNRLYWYRQTLGQGPEFLTYFQNEAQLEKSRLLSDRFSAERPKGSFSTLEIQRTEQGDSAMYLCASSSAGGVAYNEQFFGPGTRLTVL.

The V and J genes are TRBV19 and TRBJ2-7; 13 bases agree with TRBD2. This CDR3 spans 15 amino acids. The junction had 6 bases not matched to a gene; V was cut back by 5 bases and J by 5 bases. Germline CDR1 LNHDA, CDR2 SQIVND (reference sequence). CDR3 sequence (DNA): TGTGCCAGTAGTGTTGGGACTAGCGGGGTCAACGAGCAGTACGTC. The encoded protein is CASSVGTSGVNEQYV.

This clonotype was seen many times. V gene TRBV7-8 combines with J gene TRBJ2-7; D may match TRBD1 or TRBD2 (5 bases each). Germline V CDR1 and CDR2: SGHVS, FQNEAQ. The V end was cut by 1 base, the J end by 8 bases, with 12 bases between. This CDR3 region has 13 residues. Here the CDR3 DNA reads TGTGCCAGCAGCTTAGGAGGGGAAGTGAAGCAGTACGTC. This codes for CASSLGGEVKQYV.

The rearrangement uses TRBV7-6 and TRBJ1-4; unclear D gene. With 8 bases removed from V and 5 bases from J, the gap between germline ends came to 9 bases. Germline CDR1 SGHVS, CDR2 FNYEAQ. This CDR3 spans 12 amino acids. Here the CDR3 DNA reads TGTGCCAGCCCAGTCAGAAATGAAAAACTGTTTTTT. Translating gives CASPVRNEKLFF.

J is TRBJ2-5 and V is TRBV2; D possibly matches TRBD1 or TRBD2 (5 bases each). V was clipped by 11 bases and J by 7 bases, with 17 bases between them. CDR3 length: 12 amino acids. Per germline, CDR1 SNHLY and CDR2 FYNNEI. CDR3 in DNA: TGTGCCGGTACCCCCGGGGACGGGACCCAGTACTTC. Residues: CAGTPGDGTQYF.

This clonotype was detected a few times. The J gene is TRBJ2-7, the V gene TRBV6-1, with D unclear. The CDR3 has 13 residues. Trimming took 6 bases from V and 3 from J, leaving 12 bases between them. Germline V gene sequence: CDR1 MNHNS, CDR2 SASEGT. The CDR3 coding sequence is TGTGCCAGCAGCCAAAGGGCAGGCTACGAGCAGTACGTC. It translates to CASSQRAGYEQYV.

CDR3 sequence reads: CASSIKGDRTDTQYF. Written as DNA, the CDR3 is TGTGCCAGTAGTATTAAGGGGGACCGCACAGATACGCAGTATTTT. The chain recombines TRBV19 with TRBJ2-3, with D possibly being TRBD1 (6 bases). Between the trimmed V and J ends, which lost 3 bases and 1 base, there was a span of 11 bases. The CDR3 consists of 15 residues. Per the germline V gene, CDR1 is LNHDA and CDR2 is SQIVND (reference sequence).

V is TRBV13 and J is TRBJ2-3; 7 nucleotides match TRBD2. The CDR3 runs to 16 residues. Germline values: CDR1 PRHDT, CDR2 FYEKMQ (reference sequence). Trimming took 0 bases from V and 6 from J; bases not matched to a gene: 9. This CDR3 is CASSLGFGRGTDTQYF. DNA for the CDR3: TGTGCCAGCAGCTTAGGCTTTGGGCGGGGGACCGATACGCAGTATTTT.

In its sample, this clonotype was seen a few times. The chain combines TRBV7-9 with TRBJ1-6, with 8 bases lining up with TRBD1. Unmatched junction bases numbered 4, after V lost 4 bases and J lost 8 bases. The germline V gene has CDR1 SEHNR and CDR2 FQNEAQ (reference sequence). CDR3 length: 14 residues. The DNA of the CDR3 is TGTGCCAGCAGCTCAGCGACAGGGGATTCACCCCTCCACTTT. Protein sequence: CASSSATGDSPLHF.

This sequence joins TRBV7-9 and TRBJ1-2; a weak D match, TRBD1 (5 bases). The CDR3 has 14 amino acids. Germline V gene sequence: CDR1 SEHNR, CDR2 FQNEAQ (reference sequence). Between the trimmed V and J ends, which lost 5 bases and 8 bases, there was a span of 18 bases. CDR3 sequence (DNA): TGTGCCAGCAGCCCCAGACAGACGGTTAAGGGCTACACCTTC. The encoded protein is CASSPRQTVKGYTF.

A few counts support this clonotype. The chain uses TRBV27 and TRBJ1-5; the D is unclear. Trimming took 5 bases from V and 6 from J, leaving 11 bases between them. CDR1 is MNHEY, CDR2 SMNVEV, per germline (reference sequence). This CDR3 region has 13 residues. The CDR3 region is CASSPPVGQPQHF. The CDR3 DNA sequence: TGTGCCAGCAGTCCTCCTGTGGGTCAGCCCCAGCATTTT.

In DNA, the CDR3 is TGCGCCAGCAGCCAAGATTCGACGATCGGGACAGGGGATGGCAATGAGCAGTTCTTC. Translation: CASSQDSTIGTGDGNEQFF. V usage is TRBV4-3 and J usage is TRBJ2-1, with 10 bases lining up with TRBD1. The CDR3 is 19 residues long. Germline V gives CDR1 LGHNA, CDR2 YSLEER. V was clipped by 0 bases and J by 6 bases; unmatched bases: 14.